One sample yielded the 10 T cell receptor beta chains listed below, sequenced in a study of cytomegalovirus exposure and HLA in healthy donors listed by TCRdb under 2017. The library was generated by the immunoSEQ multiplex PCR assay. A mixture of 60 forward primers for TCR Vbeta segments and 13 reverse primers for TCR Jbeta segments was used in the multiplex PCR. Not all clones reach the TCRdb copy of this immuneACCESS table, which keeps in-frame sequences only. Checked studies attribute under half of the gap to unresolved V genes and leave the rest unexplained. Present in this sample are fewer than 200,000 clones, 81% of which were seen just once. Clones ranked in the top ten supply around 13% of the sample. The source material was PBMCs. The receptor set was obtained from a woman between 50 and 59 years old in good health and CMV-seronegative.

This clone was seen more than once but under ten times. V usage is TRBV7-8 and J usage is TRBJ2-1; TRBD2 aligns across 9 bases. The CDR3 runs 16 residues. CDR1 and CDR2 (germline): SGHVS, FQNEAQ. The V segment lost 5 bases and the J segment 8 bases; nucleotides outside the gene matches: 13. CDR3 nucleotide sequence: TGTGCCAGCAGCCTTGAGGCGGCGGGAGGGCTCGATGAGCAGTTCTTC. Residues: CASSLEAAGGLDEQFF.

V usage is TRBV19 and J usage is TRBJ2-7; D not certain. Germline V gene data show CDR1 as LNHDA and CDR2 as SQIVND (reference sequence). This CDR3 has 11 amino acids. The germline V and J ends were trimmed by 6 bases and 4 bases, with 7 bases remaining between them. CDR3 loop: CASRGRYEQYF. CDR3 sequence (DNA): TGTGCCAGTAGGGGCAGGTACGAGCAGTACTTC.

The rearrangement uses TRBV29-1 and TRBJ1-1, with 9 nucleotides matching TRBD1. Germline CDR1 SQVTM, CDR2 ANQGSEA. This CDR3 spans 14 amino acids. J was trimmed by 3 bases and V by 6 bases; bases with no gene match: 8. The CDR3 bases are TGCAGCGTGGGATATGGACAGGGGTACACTGAAGCTTTCTTT. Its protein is CSVGYGQGYTEAFF.

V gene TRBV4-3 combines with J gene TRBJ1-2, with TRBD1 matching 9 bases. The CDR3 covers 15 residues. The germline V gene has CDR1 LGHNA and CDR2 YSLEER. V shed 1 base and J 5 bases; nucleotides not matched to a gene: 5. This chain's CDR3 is CASSQGGTGSYGYTF. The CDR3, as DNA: TGCGCCAGCAGCCAAGGCGGGACAGGGTCTTATGGCTACACCTTC.

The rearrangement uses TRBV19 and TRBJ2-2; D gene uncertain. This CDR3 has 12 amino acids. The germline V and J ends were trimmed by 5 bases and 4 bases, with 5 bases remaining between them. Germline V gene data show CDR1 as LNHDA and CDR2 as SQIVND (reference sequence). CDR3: CASSLLTGELFF. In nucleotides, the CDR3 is TGTGCCAGTAGTCTACTCACCGGGGAGCTGTTTTTT.

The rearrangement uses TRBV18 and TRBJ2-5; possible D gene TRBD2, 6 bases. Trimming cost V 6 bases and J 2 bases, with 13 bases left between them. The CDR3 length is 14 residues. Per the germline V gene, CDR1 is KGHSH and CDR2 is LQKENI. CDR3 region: CASSHIGGQETQYF. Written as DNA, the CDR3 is TGTGCCAGCTCTCATATCGGGGGTCAAGAGACCCAGTACTTC. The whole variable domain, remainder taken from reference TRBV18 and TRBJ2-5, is NAGVMQNPRHLVRRRGQEARLRCSPMKGHSHVYWYRQLPEEGLKFMVYLQKENIIDESGMPKERFSAEFPKEGPSILRIQQVVRGDSAAYFCASSHIGGQETQYFGPGTRLLVL.

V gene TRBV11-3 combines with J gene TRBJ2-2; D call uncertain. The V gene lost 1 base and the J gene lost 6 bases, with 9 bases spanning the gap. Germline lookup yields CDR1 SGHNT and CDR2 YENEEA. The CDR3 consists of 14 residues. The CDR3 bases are TGTGCCAGCAGCTTAGGTGGCTCACCCGGGGAGCTGTTTTTT. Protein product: CASSLGGSPGELFF.

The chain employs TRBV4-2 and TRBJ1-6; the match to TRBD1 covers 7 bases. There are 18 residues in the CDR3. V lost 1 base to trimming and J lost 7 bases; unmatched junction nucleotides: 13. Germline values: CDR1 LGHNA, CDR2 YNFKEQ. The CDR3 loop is CASSQGDRIITANSPLHF. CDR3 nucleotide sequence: TGTGCCAGCAGCCAAGGGGACAGAATTATAACGGCCAATTCACCCCTCCACTTT.

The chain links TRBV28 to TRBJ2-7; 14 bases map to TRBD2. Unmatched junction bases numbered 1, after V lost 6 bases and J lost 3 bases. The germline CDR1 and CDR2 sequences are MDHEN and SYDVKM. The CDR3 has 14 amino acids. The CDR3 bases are TGTGCCAGCAGAGGGACTAGCGGGAGCTACGAGCAGTACTTC. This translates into CASRGTSGSYEQYF.

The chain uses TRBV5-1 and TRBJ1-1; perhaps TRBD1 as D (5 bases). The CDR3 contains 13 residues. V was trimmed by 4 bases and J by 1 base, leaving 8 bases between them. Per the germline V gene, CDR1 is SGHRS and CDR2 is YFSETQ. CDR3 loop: CASSIQANTEAFF. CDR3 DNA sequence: TGCGCCAGCAGCATACAGGCGAACACTGAAGCTTTCTTT.